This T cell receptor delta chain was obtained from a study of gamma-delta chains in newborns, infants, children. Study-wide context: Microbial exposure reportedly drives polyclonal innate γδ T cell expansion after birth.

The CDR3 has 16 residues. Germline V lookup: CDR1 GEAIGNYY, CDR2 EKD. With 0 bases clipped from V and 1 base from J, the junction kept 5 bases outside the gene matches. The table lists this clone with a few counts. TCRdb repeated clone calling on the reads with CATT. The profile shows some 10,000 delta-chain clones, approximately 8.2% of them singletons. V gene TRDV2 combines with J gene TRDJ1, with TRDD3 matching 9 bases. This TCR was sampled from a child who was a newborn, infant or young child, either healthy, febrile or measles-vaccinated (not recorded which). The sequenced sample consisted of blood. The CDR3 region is CACDTMGDITTDKLIF. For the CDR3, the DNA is TGTGCCTGTGACACCATGGGGGATATTACCACCGATAAACTCATCTTT.